The T cell receptor beta chain described here comes from a study of vaccination effects on CD4 cells after COVID-19. Across the study: Before sequencing took place, the ViraFEST assay used viral peptide pools to expand antigen-specific CD4+ T cells. The median interval between the second dose and post-vaccine sampling was 72 days.

The table came from immunoSEQ multiplex PCR; TCRdb's copy has only in-frame clones and leaves some out. The data contain fewer than 85,000 clones, around 74% of them seen just once; the ten biggest clones take up about 2.2%. This CDR3 contains 15 residues. The V end lost 5 bases, the J end lost 4 bases, and 16 bases lay between the germline ends. The germline CDR1 and CDR2 sequences are MNHEY and SMNVEV (reference sequence). Once cultured for approximately ten days, the cells underwent separation to obtain CD4+ T cells. Each participant was given two doses of one vaccine (BNT162b2 or mRNA-1273). Vaccinees lacked prior SARS-CoV-2 infection and tested negative for nucleocapsid antibodies. The authors exchanged half the medium for IL-2 medium on days 3 and 7. As for this clone: Its antigen remains unknown.

The specimen was CD4+ T cells from PBMCs cultured without peptide, collected after COVID-19 vaccination. The chain links TRBV27 to TRBJ2-3; TRBD2 might be the D (6 bases). This TCR was sampled from a human donor who received a COVID-19 vaccine. This chain's CDR3 is CASSGAGRGADTQYF. The CDR3 DNA reads as TGTGCCAGCAGTGGCGCCGGGAGAGGCGCAGATACGCAGTATTTT.